Each of the 26 T cell receptor beta chains below was sequenced from the same sample in a study of T cell changes during pregnancy in multiple sclerosis. Sequencing used immunoSEQ multiplex PCR; TCRdb keeps in-frame clones, though not all of them. The sample records 30,000 to 40,000 clones, 80% to 95% being singletons. Sequences were derived from CD4+ T cells from peripheral blood mononuclear cells, sampled in the third trimester of pregnancy. The receptors derive from a female donor in good health, enrolled as a control in a pregnancy study.

The chain combines TRBV19 with TRBJ2-1; 12 bases are shared with TRBD2. Germline CDR1 and CDR2: LNHDA and SQIVND (reference sequence). After removal of 3 bases from V and 4 bases from J, the junction contained 7 bases not matched to a gene. The length of the CDR3 is 17 residues. The CDR3 DNA reads TGTGCCAGTAGTATTAGCGGACTAGCGGGATGGTACAATGAGCAGTTCTTC. This gives the protein CASSISGLAGWYNEQFF.

The V call is TRBV25-1, the J call TRBJ2-1; D remains ambiguous. The CDR3 loop spans 11 amino acids. Deletions cut 3 bases from V and 9 bases from J, with 6 bases between. Germline V gene data show CDR1 as MGHDK and CDR2 as SYGVNS. The CDR3 loop is CASSERLEQFF. CDR3 coding DNA: TGTGCCAGCAGTGAGAGACTTGAGCAGTTCTTC.

This clone was observed a few times. The DNA of the CDR3 is TGTGCCACCAGCAGCGGGGCCCGCCTGGACAGTGCGTACGAGCAGTACTTC. Its translation is CATSSGARLDSAYEQYF. The chain is built from TRBV15 and TRBJ2-7; weak D call: TRBD1 (6 bases). The CDR3 is 17 residues long. The V gene's germline CDR1 is LNHNV and CDR2 YYDKDF (reference sequence). V shed 3 bases and J shed 4 bases, with 22 bases lying between them.

This rearrangement joins TRBV20-1 to TRBJ2-1; D remains ambiguous. This CDR3 contains 11 residues. CDR1 is DFQATT, CDR2 SNEGSKA, per germline (reference sequence). CDR3 sequence: CRASTYNEQFF. The DNA of the CDR3 is TGCAGGGCCTCGACTTACAATGAGCAGTTCTTC.

This sequence joins TRBV27 and TRBJ2-7, with TRBD2 matching over 7 bases. Unmatched junction bases numbered 10, after V lost 6 bases and J lost 2 bases. CDR3 length equals 15 residues. Per the germline V gene, CDR1 is MNHEY and CDR2 is SMNVEV (reference sequence). This chain's CDR3 is CASRPGAGRPYEQYF. In DNA, the CDR3 is TGTGCCAGCAGACCCGGAGCGGGGCGCCCCTACGAGCAGTACTTC.

This rearrangement joins TRBV6-5 to TRBJ2-7; 10 positions match TRBD1. The V gene's germline CDR1 is MNHEY and CDR2 SVGAGI. The CDR3 loop spans 16 amino acids. V lost 2 bases, J lost 10 bases, and 14 bases stayed unmatched. The CDR3 loop reads CASSYGRGTGDPQQYF. CDR3 nucleotides: TGTGCCAGCAGTTACGGACGGGGGACAGGGGACCCACAACAGTACTTC.

This clone appeared once. V and J are TRBV11-2 and TRBJ2-1; D not certain. CDR1 is SGHAT, CDR2 FQNNGV, per germline. This CDR3 has 14 residues. V lost 5 bases to trimming and J lost 6 bases, with 14 bases between them. The CDR3 loop reads CASSPRARVNEQFF. DNA for the CDR3: TGTGCCAGCAGCCCACGTGCCCGGGTCAATGAGCAGTTCTTC.

This clone has a single count. The chain uses TRBV7-8 and TRBJ1-2; D unresolved. With 0 bases removed from V and 8 bases from J, the gap between germline ends came to 10 bases. The CDR3 covers 13 residues. Germline V gene sequence: CDR1 SGHVS, CDR2 FQNEAQ. CDR3 in amino acids: CASSLARGLGYTF. DNA of the CDR3: TGTGCCAGCAGCTTAGCGCGCGGGCTCGGCTACACCTTC.

This rearrangement joins TRBV5-6 to TRBJ1-5; D is perhaps TRBD1 (5 bases). Trimming took 0 bases from V and 3 from J, leaving 13 bases between them. Germline lookup yields CDR1 SGHDT and CDR2 YYEEEE. CDR3 size: 16 residues. CDR3 coding DNA: TGTGCCAGCAGCTTGGGCCCGCCCAGGGCCAATCAGCCCCAGCATTTT. Amino acid sequence: CASSLGPPRANQPQHF.

The genes are TRBV9 and TRBJ2-1, with 8 bases that match TRBD2. V gave up 0 bases and J gave up 4 bases; unmatched junction bases: 6. Germline CDR1 and CDR2: SGDLS and YYNGEE. This CDR3 has 16 amino acids. The CDR3 DNA is TGTGCCAGCAGCGTAGCCCCCAGCGGGGGATACAATGAGCAGTTCTTC. Translation gives CASSVAPSGGYNEQFF.

The chain recombines TRBV27 with TRBJ2-7; tentative D call: TRBD2 (6 bases). V dropped 8 bases and J dropped 0 bases, with 11 bases sitting between them. CDR1 and CDR2 (germline): MNHEY, SMNVEV (reference sequence). This CDR3 is built from 13 residues. CDR3 coding DNA: TGTGCCAGCCACACGGAGGGCTCCTACGAGCAGTACTTC. Translating it yields CASHTEGSYEQYF.

This rearrangement joins TRBV11-1 to TRBJ2-2, with D unclear. Between the trimmed V and J ends, which lost 1 base and 1 base, there was a span of 4 bases. The CDR3 has 14 residues. Germline CDR1 SGHAT, CDR2 FQDESV (reference sequence). The chain's CDR3 is CASSLDGNTGELFF. The CDR3 bases are TGTGCCAGCAGCTTAGACGGGAACACCGGGGAGCTGTTTTTT.

The chain couples TRBV2 to TRBJ1-1; 10 bases are a match to TRBD1. Germline-derived CDR1 and CDR2 are SNHLY and FYNNEI. The CDR3 totals 14 residues. V was pared by 2 bases and J by 4 bases, with 1 base of the junction left unmatched. The CDR3 loop reads CASSEWTGGTEAFF. The CDR3 DNA sequence: TGTGCCAGCAGTGAATGGACAGGGGGCACTGAAGCTTTCTTT. Full variable domain (rest looked up from reference TRBV2 and TRBJ1-1): EPEVTQTPSHQVTQMGQEVILRCVPISNHLYFYWYRQILGQKVEFLVSFYNNEISEKSEIFDDQFSVERPDGSNFTLKIRSTKLEDSAMYFCASSEWTGGTEAFFGQGTRLTVV.

The chain combines TRBV11-2 with TRBJ1-3; D uncertain. This CDR3 is 16 amino acids long. Per the germline V gene, CDR1 is SGHAT and CDR2 is FQNNGV. The germline V and J ends were trimmed by 1 base and 0 bases, with 10 bases remaining between them. CDR3 DNA sequence: TGTGCCAGCAGCTTAGTCGGGAGAACCTCTGGAAACACCATATATTTT. This encodes CASSLVGRTSGNTIYF. The variable domain in full, completed from reference TRBV11-2 and TRBJ1-3, reads EAGVAQSPRYKIIEKRQSVAFWCNPISGHATLYWYQQILGQGPKLLIQFQNNGVVDDSQLPKDRFSAERLKGVDSTLKIQPAKLEDSAVYLCASSLVGRTSGNTIYFGEGSWLTVV.

This chain joins TRBV5-1 and TRBJ2-1; D uncertain. Germline assignment: CDR1 SGHRS and CDR2 YFSETQ. V lost 4 bases, J lost 0 bases, and 8 bases lay in between. The CDR3 runs to 14 residues. The CDR3: CASSPYSSYNEQFF. As DNA, the CDR3 is TGCGCCAGCAGCCCCTACAGCTCCTACAATGAGCAGTTCTTC.

The sample holds a few counts of this clone. The gene calls are TRBV29-1 and TRBJ2-7, with 9 nucleotides matching TRBD1. V was pared by 1 base and J by 5 bases, with 0 bases of the junction left unmatched. CDR3 length equals 12 residues. From germline, CDR1 is SQVTM and CDR2 ANQGSEA. The CDR3 DNA follows: TGCAGCGTTGAAGGGACAGGGGACGAGCAGTACTTC. As protein: CSVEGTGDEQYF.

J is TRBJ2-2 and V is TRBV5-1; tentatively, D is TRBD2 (6 bases). Germline loops: CDR1 SGHRS, CDR2 YFSETQ. V lost 5 bases, J lost 2 bases, and 7 bases lay in between. The CDR3 spans 13 residues. CDR3 region: CASREGNTGELFF. In DNA form, the CDR3 reads TGCGCCAGCAGGGAGGGCAACACCGGGGAGCTGTTTTTT.

The chain is built from TRBV11-2 and TRBJ1-1, with TRBD1 matching 7 bases. The CDR3 is 15 residues long. The ends lost 5 bases at V and 0 bases at J; junction bases unmatched: 6. Germline assignment: CDR1 SGHAT and CDR2 FQNNGV. The CDR3 loop is CASSPMGQLNTEAFF. CDR3 DNA sequence: TGTGCCAGCAGCCCCATGGGACAGTTGAACACTGAAGCTTTCTTT.

This CDR3 reads CASSPPGQGYEQYF. The CDR3 region has the DNA TGTGCCAGCAGCCCGCCGGGACAGGGATACGAGCAGTACTTC. This chain uses TRBV6-5 with TRBJ2-7, with 9 positions matching TRBD1. J lost 4 bases, V lost 6 bases, and 7 bases had no gene match. There are 14 residues in the CDR3. The germline gives CDR1 MNHEY, CDR2 SVGAGI.

The chain employs TRBV28 and TRBJ1-3; unclear D gene. The CDR3 loop spans 13 amino acids. Germline V lookup: CDR1 MDHEN, CDR2 SYDVKM. The V end was cut by 3 bases, the J end by 4 bases, with 7 bases between. The CDR3 sequence is CASSLARGNTIYF. CDR3 nucleotides: TGTGCCAGCAGTTTGGCCCGCGGAAACACCATATATTTT.

The V gene is TRBV7-3, the J gene TRBJ1-2, with 10 bases fitting TRBD1. V shed 5 bases and J 2 bases; nucleotides not matched to a gene: 2. Germline CDR1 is SGHTA and CDR2 is FQGTGA. This CDR3 contains 14 residues. CDR3 residues: CASSPGQGNYGYTF. DNA for the CDR3: TGTGCCAGCAGCCCGGGACAGGGGAACTATGGCTACACCTTC.

The chain combines TRBV12-5 with TRBJ1-2; 7 bases line up with TRBD1. This CDR3 spans 16 amino acids. CDR1 is LGHNT, CDR2 FRNRAP, per germline. The J segment lost 4 bases and the V segment lost 5 bases, leaving 13 bases of the junction unmatched. As DNA, the CDR3 is TGTGCTAGTGGTCAAGCCTCACTGACAGGGAGCTATGGCTACACCTTC. Amino acids: CASGQASLTGSYGYTF.

The chain carries TRBV28 and TRBJ1-1; tentative D call: TRBD1 (5 bases). Trimming removed 4 bases at V and 11 bases at J, with 14 bases between. CDR1 is MDHEN, CDR2 SYDVKM, per germline. The CDR3 length is 12 residues. For the CDR3, the DNA is TGTGCCAGCAGTTGGGGGGAAACTAGGGCTTTCTTT. Translation gives CASSWGETRAFF.

The J gene is TRBJ1-1, the V gene TRBV21-1; the table's D call TRBD1 went unverified against the DNA. TRBV21-1 is deemed a pseudogene. This CDR3 is built from 18 residues. This chain's CDR3 is CASTIYTTGADSITEAFF. The CDR3 DNA reads TGTGCCAGCACCATATATACGACAGGGGCTGACTCAATAACTGAAGCTTTCTTT.

V is TRBV4-1 and J is TRBJ2-5, with TRBD2 matching over 14 bases. Germline CDR1 MGHRA, CDR2 YSYEKL. Germline trimming cut 3 bases from V and 3 bases from J; bases unmatched to any gene: 3. CDR3 length: 16 residues. The CDR3 sequence: CASSHPGLAGEETQYF. The CDR3, as DNA: TGCGCCAGCAGCCACCCGGGACTAGCGGGAGAAGAGACCCAGTACTTC.

The chain joins TRBV30 to TRBJ2-7; 8 bases line up with TRBD2. V trimming: 0 bases; J trimming: 0 bases; junction bases outside the gene matches: 1. Germline CDR1 reads GTSNPN; CDR2 reads SVGIG (reference sequence). The CDR3 consists of 14 residues. CDR3 coding DNA: TGTGCCTGGAGTGTAAGCGGGGGCTCCTACGAGCAGTACTTC. It specifies CAWSVSGGSYEQYF.